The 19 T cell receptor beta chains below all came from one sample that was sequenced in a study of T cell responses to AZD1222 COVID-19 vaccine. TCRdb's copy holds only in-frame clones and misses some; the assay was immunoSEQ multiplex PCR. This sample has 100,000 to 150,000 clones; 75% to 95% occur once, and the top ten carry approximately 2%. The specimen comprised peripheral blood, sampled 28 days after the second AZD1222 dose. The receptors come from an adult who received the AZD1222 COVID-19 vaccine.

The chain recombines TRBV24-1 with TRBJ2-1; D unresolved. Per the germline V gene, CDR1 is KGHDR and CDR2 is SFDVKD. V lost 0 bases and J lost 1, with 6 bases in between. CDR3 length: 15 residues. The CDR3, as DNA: TGTGCCACCAGTGATTTGCGATCTTCCTACAATGAGCAGTTCTTC. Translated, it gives CATSDLRSSYNEQFF.

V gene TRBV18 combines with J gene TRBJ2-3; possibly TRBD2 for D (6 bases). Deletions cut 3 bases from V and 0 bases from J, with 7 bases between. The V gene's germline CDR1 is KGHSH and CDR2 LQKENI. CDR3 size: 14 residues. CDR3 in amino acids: CASSPAGSTDTQYF. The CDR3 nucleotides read TGTGCCAGCTCACCGGCGGGGAGCACAGATACGCAGTATTTT.

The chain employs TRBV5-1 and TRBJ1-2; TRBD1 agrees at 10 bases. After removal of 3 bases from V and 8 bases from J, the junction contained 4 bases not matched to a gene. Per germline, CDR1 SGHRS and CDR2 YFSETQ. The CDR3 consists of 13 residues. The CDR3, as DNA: TGCGCCAGCAGCTCATCGGGACAGGGGGGCTACACCTTC. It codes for CASSSSGQGGYTF.

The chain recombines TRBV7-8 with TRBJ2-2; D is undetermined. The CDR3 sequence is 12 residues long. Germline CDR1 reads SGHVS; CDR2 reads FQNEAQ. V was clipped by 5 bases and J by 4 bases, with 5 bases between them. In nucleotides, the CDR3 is TGTGCCAGCAGCCTCCTCACCGGGGAGCTGTTTTTT. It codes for CASSLLTGELFF.

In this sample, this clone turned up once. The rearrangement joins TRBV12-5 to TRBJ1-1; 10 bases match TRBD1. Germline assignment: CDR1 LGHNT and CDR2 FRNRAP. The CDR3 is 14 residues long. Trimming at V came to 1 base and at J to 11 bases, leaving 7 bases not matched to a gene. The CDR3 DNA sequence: TGTGCTAGTGGTTTGGGTCCCGGGACAGGGGATGCTTTCTTT. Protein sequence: CASGLGPGTGDAFF. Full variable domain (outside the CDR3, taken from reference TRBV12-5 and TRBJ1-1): DARVTQTPRHKVTEMGQEVTMRCQPILGHNTVFWYRQTMMQGLELLAYFRNRAPLDDSGMPKDRFSAEMPDATLATLKIQPSEPRDSAVYFCASGLGPGTGDAFFGQGTRLTVV.

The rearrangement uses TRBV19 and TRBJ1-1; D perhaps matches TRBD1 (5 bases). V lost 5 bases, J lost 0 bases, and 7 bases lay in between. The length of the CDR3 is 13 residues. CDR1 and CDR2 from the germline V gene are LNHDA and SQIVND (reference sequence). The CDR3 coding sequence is TGTGCCAGTAGTGAGGGGATGAACACTGAAGCTTTCTTT. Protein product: CASSEGMNTEAFF.

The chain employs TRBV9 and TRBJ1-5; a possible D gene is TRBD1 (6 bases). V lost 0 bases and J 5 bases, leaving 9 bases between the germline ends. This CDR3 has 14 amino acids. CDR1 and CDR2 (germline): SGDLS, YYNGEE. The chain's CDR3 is CASSVGDTYQPQHF. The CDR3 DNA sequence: TGTGCCAGCAGCGTAGGGGACACCTATCAGCCCCAGCATTTT.

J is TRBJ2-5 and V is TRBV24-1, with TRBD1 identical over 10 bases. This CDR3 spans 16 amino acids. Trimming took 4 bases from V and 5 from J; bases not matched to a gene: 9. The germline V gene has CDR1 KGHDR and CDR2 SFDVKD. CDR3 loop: CATSDRRDRGDETQYF. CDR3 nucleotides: TGTGCCACCAGTGACCGTAGGGACAGGGGAGACGAGACCCAGTACTTC.

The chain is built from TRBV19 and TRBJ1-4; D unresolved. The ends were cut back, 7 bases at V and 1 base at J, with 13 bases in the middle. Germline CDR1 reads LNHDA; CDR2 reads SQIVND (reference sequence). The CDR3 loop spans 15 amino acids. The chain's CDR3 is CASTSLDGTNEKLFF. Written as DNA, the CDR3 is TGTGCCAGTACCAGTTTGGACGGAACTAATGAAAAACTGTTTTTT.

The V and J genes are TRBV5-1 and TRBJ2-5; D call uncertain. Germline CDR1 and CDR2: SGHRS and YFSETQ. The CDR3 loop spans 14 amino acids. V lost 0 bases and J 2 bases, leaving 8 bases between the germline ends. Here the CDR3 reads CASSLEGVQETQYF. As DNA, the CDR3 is TGCGCCAGCAGCTTGGAAGGCGTGCAAGAGACCCAGTACTTC.

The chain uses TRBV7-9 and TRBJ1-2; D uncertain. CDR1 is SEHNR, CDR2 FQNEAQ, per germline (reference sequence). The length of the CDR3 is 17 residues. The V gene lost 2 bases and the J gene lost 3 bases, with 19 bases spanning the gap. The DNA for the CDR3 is TGTGCCAGCAGCTTATTCCCGACGGCCTCGCGGGACTATGGCTACACCTTC. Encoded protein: CASSLFPTASRDYGYTF.

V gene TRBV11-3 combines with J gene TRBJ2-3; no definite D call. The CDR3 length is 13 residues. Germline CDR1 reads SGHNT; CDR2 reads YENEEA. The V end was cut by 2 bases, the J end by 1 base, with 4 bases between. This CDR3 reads CASSLPGTDTQYF. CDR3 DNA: TGTGCCAGCAGCTTACCCGGCACAGATACGCAGTATTTT. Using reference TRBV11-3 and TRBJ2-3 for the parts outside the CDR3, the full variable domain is EAGVVQSPRYKIIEKKQPVAFWCNPISGHNTLYWYLQNLGQGPELLIRYENEEAVDDSQLPKDRFSAERLKGVDSTLKIQPAELGDSAVYLCASSLPGTDTQYFGPGTRLTVL.

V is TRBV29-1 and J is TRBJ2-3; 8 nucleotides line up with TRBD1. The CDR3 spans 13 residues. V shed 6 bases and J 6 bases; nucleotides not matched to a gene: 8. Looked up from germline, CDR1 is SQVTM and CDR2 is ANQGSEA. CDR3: CSVSGQATDTQYF. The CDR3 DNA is TGCAGCGTCTCGGGACAGGCTACCGATACGCAGTATTTT.

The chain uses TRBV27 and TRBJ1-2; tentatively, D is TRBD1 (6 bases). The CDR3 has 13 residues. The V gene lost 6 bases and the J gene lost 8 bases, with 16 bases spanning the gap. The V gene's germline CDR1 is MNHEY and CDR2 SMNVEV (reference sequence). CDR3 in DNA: TGTGCCAGCAGGACTACAGGGTTGGGCGGCTACACCTTC. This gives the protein CASRTTGLGGYTF.

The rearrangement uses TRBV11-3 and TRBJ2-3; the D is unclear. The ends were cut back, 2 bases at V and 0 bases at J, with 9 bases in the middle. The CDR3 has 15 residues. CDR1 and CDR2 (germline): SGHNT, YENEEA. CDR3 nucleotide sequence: TGTGCCAGCAGCTTAATGTCGTTTAGCACAGATACGCAGTATTTT. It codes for CASSLMSFSTDTQYF. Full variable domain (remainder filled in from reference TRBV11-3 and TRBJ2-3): EAGVVQSPRYKIIEKKQPVAFWCNPISGHNTLYWYLQNLGQGPELLIRYENEEAVDDSQLPKDRFSAERLKGVDSTLKIQPAELGDSAVYLCASSLMSFSTDTQYFGPGTRLTVL.

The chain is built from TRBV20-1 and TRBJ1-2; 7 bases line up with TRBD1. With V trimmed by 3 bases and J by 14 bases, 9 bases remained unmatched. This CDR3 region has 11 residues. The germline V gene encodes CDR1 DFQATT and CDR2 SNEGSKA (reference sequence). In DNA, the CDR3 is TGCAGTGCTAGGGCTTCATACAGGGGTACCTTC. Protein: CSARASYRGTF.

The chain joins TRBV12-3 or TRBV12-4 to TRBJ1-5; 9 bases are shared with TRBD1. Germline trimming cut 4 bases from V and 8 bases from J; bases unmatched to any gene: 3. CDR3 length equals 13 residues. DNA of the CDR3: TGTGCCAGCAGTTGGACAGGGGTGGAGCCCCAGCATTTT. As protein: CASSWTGVEPQHF.

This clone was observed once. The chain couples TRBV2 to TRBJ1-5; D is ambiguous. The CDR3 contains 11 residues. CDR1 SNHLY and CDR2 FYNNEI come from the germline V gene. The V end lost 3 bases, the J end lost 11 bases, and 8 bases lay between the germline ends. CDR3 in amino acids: CASSDRRTQHF. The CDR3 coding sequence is TGTGCCAGCAGTGACCGGCGGACCCAGCATTTT.

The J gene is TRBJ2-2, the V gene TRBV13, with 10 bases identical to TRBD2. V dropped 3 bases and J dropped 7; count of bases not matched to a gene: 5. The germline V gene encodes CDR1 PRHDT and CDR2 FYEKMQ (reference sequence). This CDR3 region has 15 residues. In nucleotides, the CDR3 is TGTGCCAGCAGCTTTGCTAGCGGGGGACACGGGGAGCTGTTTTTT. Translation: CASSFASGGHGELFF.